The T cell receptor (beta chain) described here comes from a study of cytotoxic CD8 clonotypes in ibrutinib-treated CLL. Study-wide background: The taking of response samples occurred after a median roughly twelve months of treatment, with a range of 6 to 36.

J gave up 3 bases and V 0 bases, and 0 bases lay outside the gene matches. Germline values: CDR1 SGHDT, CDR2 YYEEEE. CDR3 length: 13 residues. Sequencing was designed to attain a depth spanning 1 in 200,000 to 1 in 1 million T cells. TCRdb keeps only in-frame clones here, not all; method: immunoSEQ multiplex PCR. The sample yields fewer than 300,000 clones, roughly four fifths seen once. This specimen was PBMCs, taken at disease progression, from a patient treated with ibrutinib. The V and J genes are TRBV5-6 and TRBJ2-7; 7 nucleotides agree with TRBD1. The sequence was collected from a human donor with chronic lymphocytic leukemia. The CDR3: CASSLDRGYEQYF. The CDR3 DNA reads TGTGCCAGCAGCTTGGACAGGGGCTACGAGCAGTACTTC.